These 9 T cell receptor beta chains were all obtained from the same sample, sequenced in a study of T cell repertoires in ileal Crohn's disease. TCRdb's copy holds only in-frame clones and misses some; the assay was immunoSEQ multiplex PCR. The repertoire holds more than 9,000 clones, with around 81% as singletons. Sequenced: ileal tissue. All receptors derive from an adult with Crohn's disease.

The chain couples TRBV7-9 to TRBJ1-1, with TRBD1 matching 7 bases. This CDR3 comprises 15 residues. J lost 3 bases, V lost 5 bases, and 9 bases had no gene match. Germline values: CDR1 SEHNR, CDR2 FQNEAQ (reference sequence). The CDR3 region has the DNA TGTGCCAGCAGCCCCCCCAGGGGGAGAGACACTGAAGCTTTCTTT. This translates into CASSPPRGRDTEAFF.

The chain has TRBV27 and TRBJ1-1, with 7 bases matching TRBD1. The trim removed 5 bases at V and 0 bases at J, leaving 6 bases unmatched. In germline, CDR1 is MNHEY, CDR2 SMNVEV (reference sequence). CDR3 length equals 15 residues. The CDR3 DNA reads TGTGCCAGCAGTCCGGGGGACAGATTGAACACTGAAGCTTTCTTT. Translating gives CASSPGDRLNTEAFF.

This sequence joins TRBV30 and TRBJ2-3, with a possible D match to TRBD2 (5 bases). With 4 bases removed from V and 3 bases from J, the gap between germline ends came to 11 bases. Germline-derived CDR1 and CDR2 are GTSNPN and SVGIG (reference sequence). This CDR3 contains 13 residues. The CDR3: CAWIGVLTDTQYF. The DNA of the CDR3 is TGTGCCTGGATCGGGGTCCTAACAGATACGCAGTATTTT.

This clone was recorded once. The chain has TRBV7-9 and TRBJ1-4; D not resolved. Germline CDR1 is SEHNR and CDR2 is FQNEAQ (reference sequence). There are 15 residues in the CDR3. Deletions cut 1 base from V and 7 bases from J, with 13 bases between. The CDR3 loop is CASSLVEGGPEKLFF. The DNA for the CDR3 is TGTGCCAGCAGCTTAGTCGAGGGAGGTCCTGAAAAACTGTTTTTT. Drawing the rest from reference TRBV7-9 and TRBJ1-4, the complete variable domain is DTGVSQNPRHKITKRGQNVTFRCDPISEHNRLYWYRQTLGQGPEFLTYFQNEAQLEKSRLLSDRFSAERPKGSFSTLEIQRTEQGDSAMYLCASSLVEGGPEKLFFGSGTQLSVL.

CDR3 residues: CSVKTENYGYTF. In nucleotides, the CDR3 is TGCAGCGTGAAGACAGAGAACTATGGCTACACCTTC. This chain connects TRBV29-1 to TRBJ1-2, with D possibly TRBD1 on 5 matching bases. The CDR3 runs to 12 residues. With 6 bases removed from V and 2 bases from J, the gap between germline ends came to 10 bases. The germline V gene has CDR1 SQVTM and CDR2 ANQGSEA.

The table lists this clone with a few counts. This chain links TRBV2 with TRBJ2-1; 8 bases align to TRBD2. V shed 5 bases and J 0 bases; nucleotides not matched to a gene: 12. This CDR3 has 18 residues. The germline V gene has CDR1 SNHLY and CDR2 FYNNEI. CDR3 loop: CASSRGGRLPSSYNEQFF. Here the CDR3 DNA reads TGTGCCAGCAGTCGGGGGGGCCGCCTCCCGAGCTCCTACAATGAGCAGTTCTTC. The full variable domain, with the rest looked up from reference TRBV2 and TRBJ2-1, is EPEVTQTPSHQVTQMGQEVILRCVPISNHLYFYWYRQILGQKVEFLVSFYNNEISEKSEIFDDQFSVERPDGSNFTLKIRSTKLEDSAMYFCASSRGGRLPSSYNEQFFGPGTRLTVL.

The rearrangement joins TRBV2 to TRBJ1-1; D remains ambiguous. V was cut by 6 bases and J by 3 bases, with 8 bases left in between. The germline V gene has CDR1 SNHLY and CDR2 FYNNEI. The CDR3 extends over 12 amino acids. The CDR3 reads CASRPGYTEAFF. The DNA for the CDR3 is TGTGCCAGCAGACCGGGTTACACTGAAGCTTTCTTT.

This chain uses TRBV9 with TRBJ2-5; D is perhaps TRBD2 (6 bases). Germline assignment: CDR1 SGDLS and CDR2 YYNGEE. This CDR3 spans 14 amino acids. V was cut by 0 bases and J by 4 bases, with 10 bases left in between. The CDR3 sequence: CASSVAPEGETQYF. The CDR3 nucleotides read TGTGCCAGCAGCGTAGCGCCGGAGGGAGAGACCCAGTACTTC. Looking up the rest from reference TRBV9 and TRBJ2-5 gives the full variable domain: DSGVTQTPKHLITATGQRVTLRCSPRSGDLSVYWYQQSLDQGLQFLIQYYNGEERAKGNILERFSAQQFPDLHSELNLSSLELGDSALYFCASSVAPEGETQYFGPGTRLLVL.

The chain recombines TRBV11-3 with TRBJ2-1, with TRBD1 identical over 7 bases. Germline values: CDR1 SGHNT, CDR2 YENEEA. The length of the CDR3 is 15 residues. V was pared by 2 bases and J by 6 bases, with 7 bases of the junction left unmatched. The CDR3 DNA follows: TGTGCCAGCAGCTTATCGGGACAGCTACTCAATGAGCAGTTCTTC. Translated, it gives CASSLSGQLLNEQFF.